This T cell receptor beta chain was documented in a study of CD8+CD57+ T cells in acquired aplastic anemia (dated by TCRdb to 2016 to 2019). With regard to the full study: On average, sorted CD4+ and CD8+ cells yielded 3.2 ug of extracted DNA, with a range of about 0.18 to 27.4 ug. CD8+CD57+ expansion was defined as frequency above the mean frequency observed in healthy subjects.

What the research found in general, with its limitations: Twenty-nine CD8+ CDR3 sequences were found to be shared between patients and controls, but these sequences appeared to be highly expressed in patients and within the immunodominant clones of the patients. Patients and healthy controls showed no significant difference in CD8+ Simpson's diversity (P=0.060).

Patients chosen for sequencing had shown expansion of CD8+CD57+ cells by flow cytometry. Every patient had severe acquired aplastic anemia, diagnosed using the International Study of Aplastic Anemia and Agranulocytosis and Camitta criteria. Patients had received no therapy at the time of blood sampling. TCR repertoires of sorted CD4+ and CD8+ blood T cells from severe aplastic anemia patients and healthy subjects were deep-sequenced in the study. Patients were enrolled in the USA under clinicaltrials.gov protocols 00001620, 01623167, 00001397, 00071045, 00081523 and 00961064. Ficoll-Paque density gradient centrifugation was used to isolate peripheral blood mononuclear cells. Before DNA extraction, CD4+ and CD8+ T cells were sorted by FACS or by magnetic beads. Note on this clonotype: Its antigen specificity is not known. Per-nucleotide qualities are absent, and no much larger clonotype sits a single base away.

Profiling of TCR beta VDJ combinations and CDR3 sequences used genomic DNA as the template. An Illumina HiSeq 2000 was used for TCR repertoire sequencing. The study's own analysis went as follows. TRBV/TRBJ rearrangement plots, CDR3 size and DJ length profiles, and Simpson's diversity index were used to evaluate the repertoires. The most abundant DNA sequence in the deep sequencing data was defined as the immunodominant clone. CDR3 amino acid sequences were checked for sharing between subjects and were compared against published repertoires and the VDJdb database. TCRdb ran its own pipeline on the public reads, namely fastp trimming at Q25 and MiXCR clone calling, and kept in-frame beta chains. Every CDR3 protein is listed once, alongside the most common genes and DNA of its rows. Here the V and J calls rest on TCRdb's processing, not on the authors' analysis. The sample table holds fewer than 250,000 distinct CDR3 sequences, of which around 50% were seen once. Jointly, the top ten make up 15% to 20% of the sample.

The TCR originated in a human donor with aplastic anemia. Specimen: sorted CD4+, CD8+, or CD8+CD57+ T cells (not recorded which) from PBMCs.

The DNA sequence is TGCGCCAGCAGCCAGTACGGGACAGAAGATTCACCCCTCCACTTT. Translated, this is CASSQYGTEDSPLHF. Recombination joined TRBV5-1 with TRBJ1-6; 7 bases in between match TRBD1. V ends up 4 bases short and J 8 bases short, with an unmatched junction base count of 9. The CDR3 runs 15 amino acids, cysteine and phenylalanine included. Only the CDR3 DNA is retained, 45 bases long and in frame from the first base. Taken from the germline V gene, the CDR1 and CDR2 loops are SGHRS and YFSETQ.